This entry features one T cell receptor (beta chain) sequence. Synthesis of TCR beta cDNA was carried out from approximately 0.55 ug total RNA with a constant-region primer. Investigators got TCR beta libraries out of three nested multiplex PCR rounds, done with slightly modified ARM-PCR. TRBV1-TRBV30 forward primers paired with a C-beta reverse primer were used in the first two PCR rounds, which ran approximately 10 cycles each. TCRdb reprocessed the multiplex PCR reads via MiXCR and lists one record per CDR3 protein. This sample has some 40,000 distinct CDR3 sequences; approximately 71% occur once, and the top ten carry 37%. The germline CDR1 and CDR2 sequences are SQVTM and ANQGSEA. The CDR3 extends over 13 amino acids. Germline trimming cut 6 bases from V and 2 bases from J; bases unmatched to any gene: 7. Unsorted bulk tissue, roughly 19-33 mg of it, served as the source for co-extraction of RNA and DNA.

The data derive from a study of tumor-infiltrating lymphocytes in primary liver carcinoma. The wider study: Productive TCRbeta read yields ran from roughly 3.9 to 6.8 million per sample and were similar between tissues.

The genes are TRBV29-1 and TRBJ2-7; 7 bases line up with TRBD2. Source material: tumor-adjacent normal liver tissue. The sequence was collected from a man aged 35-49 years with primary liver carcinoma and hepatitis B virus infection. CDR3: CSVGGMSTYEQYF. The CDR3 nucleotides read TGCAGCGTCGGGGGGATGTCGACCTACGAGCAGTACTTC.